This T cell receptor beta chain stems from a study of blood T cell repertoires in COVID-19 (dated by TCRdb to about 2020). A note on the overall study: Collaborator samples came from the United States, Italy and Spain and covered acute and convalescent phases of COVID-19. The material from the prospective study consisted of cDNA or gDNA derived from T cells, B-cell-depleted T cells, or PBMCs. Deeply sampled blood TCRbeta repertoires from subjects exposed to, actively infected with, or recovered from COVID-19 were included in the dataset. Sample metadata almost always included a de-identified subject ID, COVID-19 status, age in years and sex. Where HLA class I and class II types were available, the types were taken from metadata supplied by the sample provider, not from assay-based typing. The samples were drawn from two sources: the first 160 participants of the ongoing ImmuneRACE study, and 1,000 to 1,500 subjects contributed by 6 global collaborators. The repertoires were released in a freely available public database intended as a resource for research on the immune response to SARS-CoV-2. The paper's findings and limits, for the study overall: The quantity of clinical and demographic metadata differed by source and by participant and was supplied without curation.

With respect to this clone: The clone's antigen remains unknown. Base qualities are not recorded, but no much larger clone differs from it by a single base.

Each collaborating institution followed its own protocols to collect whole blood in K2EDTA tubes. For TCRbeta analysis, collaborators shipped samples as frozen whole blood, isolated PBMCs, or DNA extracted from either of those sample types. Per the germline V gene, WSHSY is the CDR1 and SAAADI is the CDR2. Trimming takes 4 bases from V and 7 bases from J, and the germline ends sit 13 bases apart. The CDR3 contains 13 residues, cysteine and phenylalanine counted. The CDR3 DNA has 39 bases and is translated from base 1. TCRbeta CDR3 regions were amplified from genomic DNA using the immunoSEQ Assay, a bias-controlled multiplex PCR. The authors' pipeline ran thus. The number of nucleated cells in each sample was estimated by amplification of reference gene primers within the assay. Sequence reads were collapsed and filtered to measure the absolute abundance of every unique TCRbeta CDR3 rearrangement. Productive Simpson clonality was computed per sample as the square root of Simpson's diversity index over productive rearrangements. Here the immuneACCESS table is served through TCRdb, limited to in-frame sequences with V and J called. Missing clones are a known gap in these copies; in checked studies unresolved V genes cover under half, and the rest lacks a known reason. V, J and clone size reflect that table, while D and trimming were determined from the DNA. For this sample the table gives approximately 100,000 clones, of which 71% were detected only once. The ten largest clones add up to about 0.85% of the sample.

The chain couples TRBV10-2 to TRBJ1-2; a tentative D match to TRBD1 spans 5 bases. This clonotype originated in a human donor with acute or convalescent COVID-19. The donor label of this sample is uncertain. Sequenced material: peripheral blood. CDR3 protein: CASSATGGSGYTF. The nucleotides are TGCGCCAGCAGTGCCACAGGCGGGAGTGGCTACACCTTC.